Listed here is a single TCR beta chain. Its matching antigen is unknown. The sample comes from a study of CD4 T cells in relation to SARS-CoV-2 and coronaviruses. The overall study: Convalescent patients were fewer than ten males and a few females; two were Hispanic. Overall study findings and caveats: Crossreactive clones expanded significantly less to SARS-CoV-2 than monoreactive clones. The assay detects memory recall responses, not culture-primed primary responses.

V lost 7 bases to trimming and J lost 3 bases, with 12 bases between them. CDR1 MNHEY and CDR2 SVGAGI come from the germline V gene. This CDR3 is 14 amino acids long. Assay: immunoSEQ multiplex PCR; the TCRdb copy retains only in-frame clones and omits some. The data contain approximately 60,000 clones, about 90% of them singletons. The rearrangement uses TRBV6-5 and TRBJ2-2; D is possibly TRBD2 (5 bases). The material sequenced was naive CD4+ T cells from PBMCs. Subset of the sample: naive CD4+ T cells isolated by negative enrichment. This receptor was identified in an adult with COVID-19. CDR3 region: CASISFGDTGELFF. CDR3 coding DNA: TGTGCCAGCATTTCATTCGGGGACACCGGGGAGCTGTTTTTT.